This note documents a single TCR beta chain sequence. The antigen is not known. Participating donors were healthy, HIV-negative adults free of recent acute infections or vaccinations. The data stem from a study of shared clonotypes between healthy human individuals. Looking at the study overall: A couple of women and a few men aged 18 to 49 served as donors. Study outcomes and limitations: In a handful of donors, around 5.5% of naive CD4 clonotypes appeared in common. Larger richness was generally estimated for naive than memory subsets.

V was clipped by 1 base and J by 3 bases, with 9 bases between them. This CDR3 region has 15 residues. CDR1 and CDR2 (germline): KGHSH, LQKENI. Produced via immunoSEQ multiplex PCR; TCRdb's table is partial and in-frame only. The sample has more than 550,000 clones; approximately 72% are singletons. The clonotype was recovered from a woman aged 25 to 39 in good health. The chain carries TRBV18 and TRBJ1-4; D is ambiguous. The source material was memory CD4+ T cells sorted from blood. Subset described: CD45RA-negative fraction. CDR3 loop: CASSPLREANEKLFF. In nucleotides, the CDR3 is TGTGCCAGCTCACCACTCCGCGAGGCTAATGAAAAACTGTTTTTT. Full variable domain (missing parts from reference TRBV18 and TRBJ1-4): NAGVMQNPRHLVRRRGQEARLRCSPMKGHSHVYWYRQLPEEGLKFMVYLQKENIIDESGMPKERFSAEFPKEGPSILRIQQVVRGDSAAYFCASSPLREANEKLFFGSGTQLSVL.